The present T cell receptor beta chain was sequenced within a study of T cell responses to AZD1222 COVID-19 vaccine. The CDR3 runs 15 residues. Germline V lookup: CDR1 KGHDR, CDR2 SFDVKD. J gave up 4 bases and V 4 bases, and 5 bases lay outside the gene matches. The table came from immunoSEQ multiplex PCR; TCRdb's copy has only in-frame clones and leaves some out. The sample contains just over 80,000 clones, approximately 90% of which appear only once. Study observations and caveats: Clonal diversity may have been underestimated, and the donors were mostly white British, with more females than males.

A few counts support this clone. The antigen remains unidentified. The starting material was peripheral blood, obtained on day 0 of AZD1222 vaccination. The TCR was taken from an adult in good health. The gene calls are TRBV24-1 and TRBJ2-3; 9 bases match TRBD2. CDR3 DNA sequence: TGTGCCACCAGTGAATTAGCGGGGGCATCAGATACGCAGTATTTT. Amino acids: CATSELAGASDTQYF.